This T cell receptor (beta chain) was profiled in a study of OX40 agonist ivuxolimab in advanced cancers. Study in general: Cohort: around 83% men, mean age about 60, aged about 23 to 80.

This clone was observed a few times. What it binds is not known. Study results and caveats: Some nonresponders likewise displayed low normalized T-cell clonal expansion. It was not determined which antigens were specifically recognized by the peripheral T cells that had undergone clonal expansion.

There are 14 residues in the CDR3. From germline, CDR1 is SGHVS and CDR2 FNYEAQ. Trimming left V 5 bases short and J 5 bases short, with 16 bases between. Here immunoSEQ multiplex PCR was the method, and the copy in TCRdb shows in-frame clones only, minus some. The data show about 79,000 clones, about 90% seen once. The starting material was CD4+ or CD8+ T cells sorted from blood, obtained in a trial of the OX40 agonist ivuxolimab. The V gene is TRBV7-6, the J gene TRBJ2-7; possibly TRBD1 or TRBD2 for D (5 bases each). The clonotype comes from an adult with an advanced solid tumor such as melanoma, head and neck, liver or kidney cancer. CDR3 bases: TGTGCCAGCAGCCCCGGGACGGTTCTGAACGAGCAGTACTTC. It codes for CASSPGTVLNEQYF.